This paragraph covers one TCR beta chain sequence. This entry belongs to a study of T cell changes during pregnancy in multiple sclerosis. Using immunoSEQ multiplex PCR, the repertoire was profiled, and TCRdb retains in-frame clones only, with some absent. The sample has tens of thousands of clones, roughly 91% seen once. Looked up from germline, CDR1 is SGHTA and CDR2 is FQGNSA. Trimming took 6 bases from V and 4 from J; bases not matched to a gene: 11. This CDR3 has 15 amino acids. The V gene is TRBV7-2, the J gene TRBJ2-7; TRBD1 agrees at 8 bases. Sequences were derived from peripheral blood, sampled in the third trimester of pregnancy. The receptor was derived from a female donor in good health, enrolled as a control in a pregnancy study. CDR3 DNA: TGTGCCAGCAGTCCGACAGGGGACTTAAGATACGAGCAGTACTTC. Translated, it gives CASSPTGDLRYEQYF.